The sequence of this T cell receptor (beta chain) was determined in a study of T-cell reconstitution after alpha-beta-depleted transplantation in children. Study conclusions and caveats: Where some patients showed high TCRbeta diversity at day 60, it came from recipient T cells and thymic progenitors that had survived. Reportedly, only several hundred clones from non-depleted graft cells drove alpha-beta T-cell counts at about two months. Once a year had passed after transplant, T-cell counts and diversity came mostly from newly produced T cells.

Unique molecular identifiers featured in how the TCRbeta library was prepared. One entry per CDR3 protein results from TCRdb running MiXCR on the PCR reads. The table has hundreds of thousands of distinct CDR3 sequences, about 16% seen once. Germline CDR1 is MDHEN and CDR2 is SYDVKM. The V end lost 4 bases, the J end lost 6 bases, and 18 bases lay between the germline ends. The CDR3 runs to 15 residues. This clonotype appeared a few times. The antigen remains unidentified. The receptor was isolated from a boy under two years old who had a stem cell transplant for Wiskott-Aldrich syndrome, so the T cells may come from the graft donor. The chain links TRBV28 to TRBJ2-5; D is possibly TRBD2 (6 bases). This specimen was PBMCs, mostly from graft donor cells, taken 360 days after TCRalphabeta/CD19-depleted stem cell transplant. CDR3 amino acids: CASSSSGTGKKTQYF. The CDR3 region has the DNA TGTGCCAGCAGTTCCTCCGGGACTGGGAAAAAGACCCAGTACTTC.